This T cell receptor beta chain is drawn from a study of early T cells in non-severe SARS-CoV-2 infection. The wider study: Whole-blood bulk RNA, unsorted, was sequenced, and chains were unpaired. Study-wide results and limits: There was a bias toward anti-spike CD8 responses in VDJdb matching, which missed private and CD4 specificities.

V lost 9 bases and J lost 9; bases outside the gene matches: 12. CDR3 length equals 14 residues. CDR1 is SNHLY and CDR2 is FYNNEI in the germline V gene. Researchers attached unique molecular identifiers to individual cDNA molecules. In TCRdb, the 5' RACE reads were re-called with MiXCR into one record per CDR3 protein. The sample includes about 100,000 distinct CDR3 sequences, roughly 13% of them seen just once. This clonotype has a count of ten or more. Its specificity is unknown. The TCR sequence derives from an adult who was a healthcare worker with PCR-confirmed SARS-CoV-2 infection or an uninfected control (not recorded which). Input material: whole blood. V usage is TRBV2 and J usage is TRBJ2-1; 9 bases fit TRBD2. The CDR3 is CASRLSGSETEQFF. As DNA, the CDR3 is TGTGCCAGTAGACTTAGCGGGAGTGAGACTGAGCAGTTCTTC.